A selection of T cell receptor beta chains follows, all from one sample in a study of blood T cell repertoires in COVID-19. Data came from immunoSEQ multiplex PCR; TCRdb stores just in-frame clones and leaves some out. The data contain about 280,000 clones, approximately 90% of them singletons. The material sequenced was PBMCs or T cells enriched from blood (not recorded which). The receptors stem from a young woman with acute COVID-19. The CDR3 runs from the conserved cysteine through the conserved F or W. The order of the fields is V gene, clone size, J gene, D gene, CDR3 protein, CDR3 DNA. D genes are given only for firm matches. Expanded clones are given a class, and other clones once, few, many or no size at all.

v_call: TRBV3-1/TRBV3-2; clone_size: .; j_call: TRBJ1-1; d_call: .; cdr3_aa: CASRMGNTEAFF; cdr3_nt: TGTGCCAGCCGCATGGGCAACACTGAAGCTTTCTTT
v_call: TRBV4-1; clone_size: .; j_call: TRBJ2-7; d_call: .; cdr3_aa: CASSPSDGNYEQYF; cdr3_nt: TGCGCCAGCAGCCCATCAGACGGGAACTACGAGCAGTACTTC
v_call: TRBV5-1; clone_size: .; j_call: TRBJ1-1; d_call: .; cdr3_aa: CASSLSAGAYTEAFF; cdr3_nt: TGCGCCAGCAGCTTGAGTGCAGGGGCTTATACTGAAGCTTTCTTT
v_call: TRBV27; clone_size: .; j_call: TRBJ1-4; d_call: .; cdr3_aa: CASSLSRGVEKLFF; cdr3_nt: TGTGCCAGCAGTTTATCGAGAGGAGTTGAAAAACTGTTTTTT
v_call: TRBV2; clone_size: .; j_call: TRBJ1-1; d_call: .; cdr3_aa: CASSLDRPPSF; cdr3_nt: TGTGCCAGCAGTTTAGACAGGCCTCCCTCCTTT
v_call: TRBV5-6; clone_size: .; j_call: TRBJ2-1; d_call: .; cdr3_aa: CASSLLALAGDEQFF; cdr3_nt: TGTGCCAGCAGCTTGTTGGCCCTAGCCGGCGATGAGCAGTTCTTC
v_call: TRBV4-1; clone_size: once; j_call: TRBJ2-7; d_call: .; cdr3_aa: CASSQGLADDTYEQYF; cdr3_nt: TGCGCCAGCAGCCAAGGCCTAGCCGACGATACCTACGAGCAGTACTTC
v_call: TRBV24-1; clone_size: once; j_call: TRBJ1-2; d_call: TRBD1; cdr3_aa: CATSDGTGGNYGYTF; cdr3_nt: TGTGCCACCAGTGATGGTACAGGGGGCAACTATGGCTACACCTTC
v_call: TRBV9; clone_size: .; j_call: TRBJ1-2; d_call: TRBD1; cdr3_aa: CASSGSLHPGQSNYGYTF; cdr3_nt: TGTGCCAGCAGCGGAAGTTTACATCCGGGACAGTCTAACTATGGCTACACCTTC
v_call: TRBV5-4; clone_size: .; j_call: TRBJ2-7; d_call: TRBD1; cdr3_aa: CASSRDRGYEQYF; cdr3_nt: TGTGCCAGCAGCAGGGACAGGGGCTACGAGCAGTACTTC
v_call: TRBV2; clone_size: .; j_call: TRBJ1-1; d_call: .; cdr3_aa: CASSESGDPEAFF; cdr3_nt: TGTGCCAGCAGTGAATCCGGGGATCCTGAAGCTTTCTTT
v_call: TRBV2; clone_size: .; j_call: TRBJ2-1; d_call: TRBD1; cdr3_aa: CASTLRQGAGGQFF; cdr3_nt: TGTGCCAGCACCCTCCGACAGGGTGCGGGCGGGCAGTTCTTC
v_call: TRBV27; clone_size: .; j_call: TRBJ2-7; d_call: .; cdr3_aa: CASSFFGPDYEQYF; cdr3_nt: TGTGCCAGCAGTTTCTTTGGGCCGGACTACGAGCAGTACTTC
v_call: TRBV3-1/TRBV3-2; clone_size: .; j_call: TRBJ2-1; d_call: TRBD2; cdr3_aa: CASSHPGTSGMDEQFF; cdr3_nt: TGTGCCAGCAGCCACCCCGGGACTAGCGGGATGGATGAGCAGTTCTTC
v_call: TRBV28; clone_size: .; j_call: TRBJ2-7; d_call: TRBD2; cdr3_aa: CASSSGLAGQYF; cdr3_nt: TGTGCCAGCAGTTCGGGACTAGCGGGGCAGTACTTC
v_call: TRBV19; clone_size: .; j_call: TRBJ2-2; d_call: TRBD1; cdr3_aa: CASSIWGQGTTGELFF; cdr3_nt: TGTGCCAGTAGTATTTGGGGACAGGGGACCACCGGGGAGCTGTTTTTT
v_call: TRBV27; clone_size: .; j_call: TRBJ2-7; d_call: .; cdr3_aa: CASSFGPGRSYEQYF; cdr3_nt: TGTGCCAGCAGTTTTGGTCCAGGGCGCTCCTACGAGCAGTACTTC
v_call: TRBV20-1; clone_size: .; j_call: TRBJ2-2; d_call: .; cdr3_aa: CSASIPSANTGELFF; cdr3_nt: TGCAGTGCTAGTATCCCCAGCGCGAACACCGGGGAGCTGTTTTTT
v_call: TRBV4-1; clone_size: .; j_call: TRBJ1-6; d_call: .; cdr3_aa: CASSQDRGRNNSPLHF; cdr3_nt: TGCGCCAGCAGCCAAGATCGGGGGAGGAATAATTCACCCCTCCACTTT
v_call: TRBV4-3; clone_size: .; j_call: TRBJ2-2; d_call: .; cdr3_aa: CASSQEEGSLTGELFF; cdr3_nt: TGCGCCAGCAGCCAAGAAGAGGGCTCACTTACCGGGGAGCTGTTTTTT
v_call: TRBV5-5; clone_size: .; j_call: TRBJ2-7; d_call: TRBD1; cdr3_aa: CASSLSLIGTGDYEQYF; cdr3_nt: TGTGCCAGCAGCTTGTCTCTCATAGGGACAGGGGACTACGAGCAGTACTTC
v_call: TRBV4-2; clone_size: .; j_call: TRBJ2-2; d_call: .; cdr3_aa: CASSQIASNTGELFF; cdr3_nt: TGTGCCAGCAGCCAAATAGCCTCGAACACCGGGGAGCTGTTTTTT
v_call: TRBV2; clone_size: .; j_call: TRBJ2-1; d_call: TRBD2; cdr3_aa: CASNNPGGWVDEQFF; cdr3_nt: TGTGCCAGCAATAACCCGGGGGGGTGGGTGGATGAGCAGTTCTTC
v_call: TRBV27; clone_size: .; j_call: TRBJ1-5; d_call: .; cdr3_aa: CASSPLPQGRQPQHF; cdr3_nt: TGTGCCAGCAGTCCTCTTCCACAGGGAAGACAGCCCCAGCATTTT
v_call: TRBV5-4; clone_size: .; j_call: TRBJ2-3; d_call: .; cdr3_aa: CASSQASSVVDTQYF; cdr3_nt: TGTGCCAGCAGCCAAGCCTCCTCGGTGGTAGATACGCAGTATTTT
v_call: TRBV3-1/TRBV3-2; clone_size: .; j_call: TRBJ1-5; d_call: TRBD1; cdr3_aa: CASSQTGQSAQPQHF; cdr3_nt: TGTGCCAGCAGCCAAACGGGACAGTCGGCACAGCCCCAGCATTTT
v_call: TRBV20-1; clone_size: .; j_call: TRBJ2-7; d_call: TRBD2; cdr3_aa: CSATSGYEQYF; cdr3_nt: TGCAGTGCAACTAGCGGCTACGAGCAGTACTTC
v_call: TRBV27; clone_size: .; j_call: TRBJ2-7; d_call: .; cdr3_aa: CASSSGTYEQYF; cdr3_nt: TGTGCCAGCAGTTCCGGTACCTACGAGCAGTACTTC
v_call: TRBV28; clone_size: .; j_call: TRBJ2-7; d_call: TRBD1; cdr3_aa: CASSLGQPYEQYF; cdr3_nt: TGTGCCAGCAGCCTGGGACAGCCCTACGAGCAGTACTTC
v_call: TRBV4-1; clone_size: .; j_call: TRBJ2-1; d_call: .; cdr3_aa: CASSYVGSGYNEQFF; cdr3_nt: TGCGCCAGCAGCTACGTCGGTAGCGGTTACAATGAGCAGTTCTTC
v_call: TRBV2; clone_size: many; j_call: TRBJ2-3; d_call: TRBD1; cdr3_aa: CASARDRPSTDTQYF; cdr3_nt: TGTGCCAGCGCCCGGGACAGACCTAGCACAGATACGCAGTATTTT
v_call: TRBV27; clone_size: .; j_call: TRBJ2-3; d_call: TRBD1; cdr3_aa: CASSLEGFTGAQYF; cdr3_nt: TGTGCCAGCAGTTTAGAGGGGTTCACAGGGGCGCAGTATTTT
v_call: TRBV19; clone_size: .; j_call: TRBJ2-1; d_call: TRBD2; cdr3_aa: CASNNEGLPRTSVYNEQFF; cdr3_nt: TGTGCCAGTAACAATGAAGGTTTACCCAGGACTAGCGTGTACAATGAGCAGTTCTTC
v_call: TRBV2; clone_size: .; j_call: TRBJ2-7; d_call: TRBD1; cdr3_aa: CASRQQGREQYF; cdr3_nt: TGTGCCAGCAGGCAACAGGGGCGGGAGCAGTACTTC
v_call: TRBV7-3; clone_size: .; j_call: TRBJ2-2; d_call: TRBD2; cdr3_aa: CASSPRLAGGGPGNTGELFF; cdr3_nt: TGTGCCAGCAGCCCGCGACTAGCGGGAGGAGGACCGGGGAACACCGGGGAGCTGTTTTTT
v_call: TRBV4-1; clone_size: .; j_call: TRBJ2-1; d_call: TRBD2; cdr3_aa: CASSPPLAGNEQFF; cdr3_nt: TGCGCCAGCAGCCCCCCCCTAGCGGGAAATGAGCAGTTCTTC
v_call: TRBV18; clone_size: .; j_call: TRBJ1-1; d_call: .; cdr3_aa: CASSTPSYEAFF; cdr3_nt: TGTGCCAGCTCTACTCCCTCTTATGAAGCTTTCTTT
v_call: TRBV27; clone_size: .; j_call: TRBJ2-1; d_call: TRBD2; cdr3_aa: CASSPRDRPERTSGSRNEQFF; cdr3_nt: TGTGCCAGCAGTCCCCGGGACAGACCGGAGAGAACTAGCGGGAGTAGGAATGAGCAGTTCTTC
v_call: TRBV5-8; clone_size: .; j_call: TRBJ1-6; d_call: TRBD1; cdr3_aa: CASSKGTGFFSPLHF; cdr3_nt: TGTGCCAGCAGCAAAGGGACAGGGTTTTTCTCACCCCTCCACTTT
v_call: TRBV27; clone_size: .; j_call: TRBJ2-1; d_call: .; cdr3_aa: CASSHNEWEIGNEQFF; cdr3_nt: TGTGCCAGCAGTCATAATGAGTGGGAGATAGGAAATGAGCAGTTCTTC
v_call: TRBV6-5; clone_size: .; j_call: TRBJ1-5; d_call: TRBD1; cdr3_aa: CASSWDRAENQPQHF; cdr3_nt: TGTGCCAGCAGTTGGGACAGAGCAGAGAATCAGCCCCAGCATTTT
v_call: TRBV6-4; clone_size: .; j_call: TRBJ2-1; d_call: TRBD2; cdr3_aa: CASSDEWGGYNEQFF; cdr3_nt: TGTGCCAGCAGTGATGAGTGGGGGGGCTACAATGAGCAGTTCTTC
v_call: TRBV3-1/TRBV3-2; clone_size: .; j_call: TRBJ2-1; d_call: .; cdr3_aa: CASTDRTISSYNEQFF; cdr3_nt: TGTGCCAGCACCGACAGGACGATAAGCTCCTACAATGAGCAGTTCTTC
v_call: TRBV4-2; clone_size: .; j_call: TRBJ2-3; d_call: TRBD2; cdr3_aa: CASSQDWGAGGPHTDTQYF; cdr3_nt: TGTGCCAGCAGCCAAGATTGGGGAGCGGGAGGGCCTCACACAGATACGCAGTATTTT
v_call: TRBV4-3; clone_size: .; j_call: TRBJ2-3; d_call: TRBD2; cdr3_aa: CASSPHPLAGGRLSTDTQYF; cdr3_nt: TGCGCCAGCAGCCCACACCCACTAGCGGGAGGGCGCCTAAGCACAGATACGCAGTATTTT
v_call: TRBV5-1; clone_size: .; j_call: TRBJ2-5; d_call: TRBD2; cdr3_aa: CASGIRGEETQYF; cdr3_nt: TGCGCCAGCGGCATTCGGGGGGAAGAGACCCAGTACTTC
v_call: TRBV5-1; clone_size: .; j_call: TRBJ2-2; d_call: TRBD2; cdr3_aa: CASRASGKDTGELFF; cdr3_nt: TGCGCCAGCAGGGCTAGCGGGAAGGACACCGGGGAGCTGTTTTTT
v_call: TRBV9; clone_size: .; j_call: TRBJ2-3; d_call: .; cdr3_aa: CASSVGAMSSSTDTQYF; cdr3_nt: TGTGCCAGCAGCGTGGGGGCCATGAGTTCTAGCACAGATACGCAGTATTTT
v_call: TRBV6-5; clone_size: .; j_call: TRBJ2-1; d_call: TRBD2; cdr3_aa: CASSPGTSGISRFF; cdr3_nt: TGTGCCAGCAGCCCCGGGACTAGCGGGATTAGCCGGTTCTTC
v_call: TRBV29-1; clone_size: .; j_call: TRBJ2-3; d_call: .; cdr3_aa: CSAAGGSTDTQYF; cdr3_nt: TGCAGCGCTGCCGGAGGCTCCACAGATACGCAGTATTTT
v_call: TRBV11-3; clone_size: few; j_call: TRBJ2-7; d_call: TRBD2; cdr3_aa: CASSFSGRSYEQYF; cdr3_nt: TGTGCCAGCAGCTTTAGCGGGAGGTCATACGAGCAGTACTTC
v_call: TRBV28; clone_size: .; j_call: TRBJ1-5; d_call: .; cdr3_aa: CASSSLGGGGNQPQHF; cdr3_nt: TGTGCCAGCAGCTCCCTAGGGGGGGGTGGCAATCAGCCCCAGCATTTT
v_call: TRBV6-4; clone_size: .; j_call: TRBJ2-3; d_call: .; cdr3_aa: CASSDSPLSSVTDTQYF; cdr3_nt: TGTGCCAGCAGTGACTCCCCTCTATCTAGCGTGACAGATACGCAGTATTTT
v_call: TRBV28; clone_size: .; j_call: TRBJ2-7; d_call: .; cdr3_aa: CASSRDTSSYEQYF; cdr3_nt: TGTGCCAGCAGTCGGGACACCAGTTCCTACGAGCAGTACTTC
v_call: TRBV3-1/TRBV3-2; clone_size: once; j_call: TRBJ2-1; d_call: .; cdr3_aa: CASSLSSFQPYNEQFF; cdr3_nt: TGTGCCAGCAGCCTATCTAGCTTTCAGCCCTACAATGAGCAGTTCTTC
v_call: TRBV19; clone_size: .; j_call: TRBJ1-6; d_call: TRBD1; cdr3_aa: CASTDEQGAPLHF; cdr3_nt: TGTGCCAGTACAGATGAGCAGGGGGCGCCCCTCCACTTT
v_call: TRBV12-3/TRBV12-4; clone_size: once; j_call: TRBJ1-2; d_call: .; cdr3_aa: CASSLGRGYTF; cdr3_nt: TGTGCCAGCAGTTTAGGGAGAGGCTACACCTTC